Below are 28 T cell receptor beta chains sequenced from a single sample in a study of shared clonotypes between healthy human individuals. TCRdb's copy holds only in-frame clones and misses some; the assay was immunoSEQ multiplex PCR. In the table there are 550,000 to 800,000 clones, 90% of which are singletons. Sequencing was carried out using memory CD8+ T cells from PBMCs. Subset denoted: CD45RO+ cells pooled with CCR7-negative TemRA cells. These receptors all stem from a young man in good health. Some clones in this sample may be carry-over from other donors' samples.

This chain uses TRBV2 with TRBJ1-2; 7 nucleotides agree with TRBD1. From germline, CDR1 is SNHLY and CDR2 FYNNEI. This CDR3 spans 16 amino acids. The V gene end was trimmed by 1 base and the J gene end by 2 bases; junction bases not matched to a gene: 7. DNA of the CDR3: TGTGCCAGCAGTGAAGGGCCCGGGACAGCGAACTATGGCTACACCTTC. Translated, it gives CASSEGPGTANYGYTF.

The CDR3 nucleotides are TGTGCCAGCAGTTTAGTGGGTAGCTCTGGGGCCAACGTCCTGACTTTC. It translates to CASSLVGSSGANVLTF. The genes are TRBV27 and TRBJ2-6; D unresolved. Between the trimmed V and J ends, which lost 2 bases and 0 bases, there was a span of 8 bases. The germline CDR1 and CDR2 sequences are MNHEY and SMNVEV (reference sequence). There are 16 residues in the CDR3. Complete variable domain (other parts from reference TRBV27 and TRBJ2-6): EAQVTQNPRYLITVTGKKLTVTCSQNMNHEYMSWYRQDPGLGLRQIYYSMNVEVTDKGDVPEGYKVSRKEKRNFPLILESPSPNQTSLYFCASSLVGSSGANVLTFGAGSRLTVL.

This rearrangement joins TRBV7-9 to TRBJ2-1; D unclear. The V end lost 5 bases, the J end lost 0 bases, and 11 bases lay between the germline ends. This CDR3 is 15 amino acids long. Germline V lookup: CDR1 SEHNR, CDR2 FQNEAQ (reference sequence). The CDR3 region is CASSPGVYSYNEQFF. The CDR3 DNA follows: TGTGCCAGCAGCCCCGGAGTTTACTCCTACAATGAGCAGTTCTTC.

V is TRBV14 and J is TRBJ2-7; 13 bases fit TRBD2. Trimming took 4 bases from V and 10 from J; bases not matched to a gene: 4. This CDR3 region has 13 residues. In germline, CDR1 is SGHDN, CDR2 FVKESK. In DNA form, the CDR3 reads TGTGCCAGCAGCCCCGGACTAGCGGGGGCTCAGTACTTC. This codes for CASSPGLAGAQYF.

The rearrangement joins TRBV30 to TRBJ2-4; D is perhaps TRBD2 (5 bases). V was clipped by 2 bases and J by 6 bases, with 14 bases between them. This CDR3 spans 14 amino acids. Germline V gene sequence: CDR1 GTSNPN, CDR2 SVGIG (reference sequence). The DNA for the CDR3 is TGTGCCTGGAGTCGAGGGTATGATCGAAACATTCAGTACTTC. This codes for CAWSRGYDRNIQYF.

Note on this clone: A read error is possible here, since a much larger clone lies one base away. V is TRBV7-2 and J is TRBJ1-5; D remains ambiguous. V shed 2 bases and J shed 5 bases, with 4 bases lying between them. The CDR3 contains 12 residues. CDR1 and CDR2 (germline): SGHTA, FQGNSA. CDR3 region: CASSLRDQPQHF. CDR3 DNA: TGTGCCAGCAGCTTAAGGGATCAGCCCCAGCATTTT.

The V gene is TRBV28, the J gene TRBJ2-7, with TRBD2 identical over 8 bases. This CDR3 comprises 17 residues. The V gene's germline CDR1 is MDHEN and CDR2 SYDVKM. V gave up 3 bases and J gave up 1 base; unmatched junction bases: 11. CDR3 amino acids: CASSFISGGLVSYEQYF. Here the CDR3 DNA reads TGTGCCAGCAGTTTTATATCGGGGGGACTAGTATCCTACGAGCAGTACTTC.

This sequence joins TRBV21-1 and TRBJ1-3; the table calls TRBD1, which could not be checked here. TRBV21-1 is a listed pseudogene. The CDR3 contains 21 residues. The DNA of the CDR3 is TGTGCCAGCAGCAAGTGGGCGCTCGGGGACAACCTCGGGTACTCTGGAAACACCATATATTTT. This translates into CASSKWALGDNLGYSGNTIYF.

There are a few counts of this clone. This chain uses TRBV29-1 with TRBJ1-1; D is unresolved. V lost 5 bases and J 1 base, leaving 8 bases between the germline ends. Per germline, CDR1 SQVTM and CDR2 ANQGSEA. CDR3 length: 12 residues. Here the CDR3 reads CSVFVGNTEAFF. CDR3 DNA sequence: TGCAGCGTTTTCGTAGGGAACACTGAAGCTTTCTTT.

The chain has TRBV7-3 and TRBJ2-1, with D possibly matching TRBD2 (5 bases). V gave up 3 bases and J gave up 6 bases, with 15 bases separating them. Germline V gene data show CDR1 as SGHTA and CDR2 as FQGTGA. This CDR3 has 15 amino acids. The CDR3 DNA follows: TGTGCCAGCAGCTTGGCGGGTCTTAAGGTCAATGAGCAGTTCTTC. The encoded protein is CASSLAGLKVNEQFF.

This clone was picked up one time. The chain has TRBV19 and TRBJ2-1; TRBD1 matches 12 bases. V shed 3 bases, J shed 10 bases, and the junction held 4 bases outside the gene matches. This CDR3 has 14 residues. Germline V gene data show CDR1 as LNHDA and CDR2 as SQIVND (reference sequence). CDR3 nucleotides: TGTGCCAGTAGTATCGGGACAGGGGGCTGGGAGCAGTTCTTC. Its protein product is CASSIGTGGWEQFF.

The count of this clone is one. The V gene is TRBV7-9, the J gene TRBJ1-5; TRBD1 matches at 7 bases. Looked up from germline, CDR1 is SEHNR and CDR2 is FQNEAQ (reference sequence). This CDR3 spans 14 amino acids. The junction had 4 bases not matched to a gene; V was cut back by 4 bases and J by 4 bases. CDR3 coding DNA: TGTGCCAGCAGCTCAGGGGGTATGAATCAGCCCCAGCATTTT. Protein sequence: CASSSGGMNQPQHF.

The rearrangement uses TRBV28 and TRBJ1-1, with D unresolved. Germline CDR1 and CDR2: MDHEN and SYDVKM. CDR3 length: 14 amino acids. The V end lost 4 bases, the J end lost 1 base, and 10 bases lay between the germline ends. CDR3 sequence (DNA): TGTGCCAGCAGTTACAGCAACGGGAACACTGAAGCTTTCTTT. It codes for CASSYSNGNTEAFF.

V gene TRBV10-3 combines with J gene TRBJ2-7; D may match TRBD1 or TRBD2 (5 bases each). V was shortened by 4 bases and J by 3 bases, with 25 bases between the two germline ends. Germline V gene lookup returns CDR1 ENHRY and CDR2 SYGVKD. This CDR3 comprises 18 residues. For the CDR3, the DNA is TGTGCCATCAGTGCCTCCCCCGGGGATTATGGGACCATCTACGAGCAGTACTTC. This translates into CAISASPGDYGTIYEQYF.

This clone has only one observation. The CDR3 DNA reads as TGTGCCAGCAGCACTACCGTTGTGAACTATGGCTACACCTTC. Translated, it gives CASSTTVVNYGYTF. V and J are TRBV7-9 and TRBJ1-2; D uncertain. The CDR3 is 14 residues long. V lost 5 bases and J 2 bases, leaving 12 bases between the germline ends. Germline V gene lookup returns CDR1 SEHNR and CDR2 FQNEAQ (reference sequence).

Concerning this clone: This sample includes further DNA sequences coding for the same CDR3. The chain joins TRBV27 to TRBJ1-5, with a tentative D call TRBD1 (5 bases). Germline lookup yields CDR1 MNHEY and CDR2 SMNVEV (reference sequence). Trimming stripped 6 bases from V and 2 bases from J, with 11 bases between. This CDR3 spans 14 amino acids. CDR3 sequence reads: CASSWTGGNQPQHF. The DNA for the CDR3 is TGTGCCAGCAGCTGGACGGGGGGCAATCAGCCCCAGCATTTT.

This sequence joins TRBV7-9 and TRBJ1-4, with D perhaps matching TRBD1 (5 bases). CDR3 length: 16 amino acids. V was shortened by 6 bases and J by 5 bases, with 19 bases between the two germline ends. The germline V gene has CDR1 SEHNR and CDR2 FQNEAQ (reference sequence). CDR3 protein: CASRTSVGGTNEKLFF. CDR3 bases: TGTGCCAGCAGAACCTCAGTCGGGGGTACGAATGAAAAACTGTTTTTT.

V and J are TRBV13 and TRBJ2-1; 7 bases agree with TRBD2. CDR1 is PRHDT, CDR2 FYEKMQ, per germline (reference sequence). This CDR3 comprises 15 residues. V was pared by 1 base and J by 4 bases, with 4 bases of the junction left unmatched. CDR3 nucleotides: TGTGCCAGCAGCTTAGTGGCGGGAGCATACAATGAGCAGTTCTTC. This encodes CASSLVAGAYNEQFF. The full variable domain, in which reference TRBV13 and TRBJ2-1 provide the parts outside the CDR3, is AAGVIQSPRHLIKEKRETATLKCYPIPRHDTVYWYQQGPGQDPQFLISFYEKMQSDKGSIPDRFSAQQFSDYHSELNMSSLELGDSALYFCASSLVAGAYNEQFFGPGTRLTVL.

This clone was observed a single time. V and J are TRBV6-5 and TRBJ2-7; D uncertain. Looked up from germline, CDR1 is MNHEY and CDR2 is SVGAGI. The V end was cut by 2 bases, the J end by 2 bases, with 13 bases between. The CDR3 has 15 amino acids. The CDR3 DNA sequence: TGTGCCAGCAGTTACGGCCATCCCGTCACCTACGAGCAGTACTTC. Translated: CASSYGHPVTYEQYF.

As for this clone: Mismatch with germline at one junction end may stem from a read error. The V gene is TRBV6-5, the J gene TRBJ2-5; D is undetermined. Germline V gene sequence: CDR1 MNHEY, CDR2 SVGAGI. The CDR3 extends over 11 amino acids. The CDR3 here is CASSEPPQSDF. CDR3 nucleotide sequence: TGTGCCAGCAGTGAACCCCCTCAGTCGGACTTC.

The rearrangement links TRBV13 to TRBJ2-1, with a tentative D call TRBD1 (6 bases). Per germline, CDR1 PRHDT and CDR2 FYEKMQ (reference sequence). The V and J ends lost 5 bases and 2 bases respectively, with 13 bases between them. CDR3 size: 15 residues. CDR3 DNA: TGTGCCAGCAGCGCGCCTAGGGACACCTACAATGAGCAGTTCTTC. Amino acids: CASSAPRDTYNEQFF.

J is TRBJ2-1 and V is TRBV19, with D perhaps TRBD2 (5 bases). The V end was cut by 3 bases, the J end by 7 bases, with 13 bases between. The CDR3 runs 14 residues. Germline CDR1 LNHDA, CDR2 SQIVND (reference sequence). The CDR3 is CASSIGGPGNEQFF. CDR3 nucleotides: TGTGCCAGTAGTATCGGCGGGCCCGGGAATGAGCAGTTCTTC.

The chain couples TRBV7-8 to TRBJ2-7; the D call may be TRBD1 or TRBD2 (5 bases each). This CDR3 contains 14 residues. CDR1 is SGHVS, CDR2 FQNEAQ, per germline. V gave up 8 bases and J gave up 2 bases, with 16 bases separating them. The CDR3: CASPPGDVPYEQYF. In DNA, the CDR3 is TGTGCCAGCCCCCCTGGGGACGTTCCCTACGAGCAGTACTTC.

V usage is TRBV4-2 and J usage is TRBJ2-3, with 9 bases lining up with TRBD2. Germline V gene sequence: CDR1 LGHNA, CDR2 YNFKEQ. The J segment lost 1 base and the V segment lost 2 bases, leaving 4 bases of the junction unmatched. The CDR3 has 16 residues. The CDR3 here is CASSQIGGGGTDTQYF. The CDR3 nucleotides read TGTGCCAGCAGCCAAATAGGCGGGGGGGGCACAGATACGCAGTATTTT.

This clone came up once. The chain has TRBV7-7 and TRBJ2-5; D unclear. The CDR3 loop spans 15 amino acids. Germline CDR1 and CDR2: SSHAT and FNYEAQ (reference sequence). Trimming took off 5 bases at V and 0 bases at J, with 13 bases between the two ends. In DNA, the CDR3 is TGTGCCAGCAGCCGATTAGAGCTCCACCAAGAGACCCAGTACTTC. Amino acids: CASSRLELHQETQYF.

The chain links TRBV7-9 to TRBJ2-7; 8 nucleotides align to TRBD2. Trimming removed 5 bases from V and 4 bases from J; junction bases left unmatched: 10. The CDR3 sequence is 15 residues long. CDR1 is SEHNR, CDR2 FQNEAQ, per germline (reference sequence). The CDR3 region is CASSHPAGAPYEQYF. The CDR3 DNA is TGTGCCAGCAGCCATCCAGCGGGAGCCCCTTACGAGCAGTACTTC.

The chain couples TRBV27 to TRBJ2-7; TRBD2 might be the D (5 bases). CDR1 and CDR2 (germline): MNHEY, SMNVEV (reference sequence). There are 13 residues in the CDR3. Trimming stripped 5 bases from V and 6 bases from J, with 14 bases between. CDR3 sequence (DNA): TGTGCCAGCAGTCCAGGACTCATCATCGAGCAGTACTTC. Its translation: CASSPGLIIEQYF.

This clone is a singleton in its sample. The rearrangement links TRBV6-5 to TRBJ2-7; 9 bases fit TRBD2. Germline-derived CDR1 and CDR2 are MNHEY and SVGAGI. This CDR3 is 15 amino acids long. Unmatched junction bases numbered 9, after V lost 4 bases and J lost 5 bases. CDR3 region: CASSSKGLAYNEQYF. As DNA, the CDR3 is TGTGCCAGCAGTTCTAAGGGACTAGCTTATAACGAGCAGTACTTC.